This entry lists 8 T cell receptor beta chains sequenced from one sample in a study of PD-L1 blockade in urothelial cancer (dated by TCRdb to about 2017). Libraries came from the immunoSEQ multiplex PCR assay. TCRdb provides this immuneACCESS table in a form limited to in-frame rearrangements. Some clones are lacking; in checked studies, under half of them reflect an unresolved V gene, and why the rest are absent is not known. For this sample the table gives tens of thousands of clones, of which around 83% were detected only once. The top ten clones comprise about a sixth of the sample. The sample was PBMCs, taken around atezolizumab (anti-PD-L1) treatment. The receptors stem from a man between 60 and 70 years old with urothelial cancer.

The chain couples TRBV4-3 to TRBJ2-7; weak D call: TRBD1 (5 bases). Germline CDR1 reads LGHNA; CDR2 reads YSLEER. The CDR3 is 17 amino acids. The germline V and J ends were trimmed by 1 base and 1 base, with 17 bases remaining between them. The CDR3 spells CASSQAEGAGQSYEQYF. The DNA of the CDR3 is TGCGCCAGCAGCCAAGCTGAAGGGGCAGGCCAATCCTACGAGCAGTACTTC.

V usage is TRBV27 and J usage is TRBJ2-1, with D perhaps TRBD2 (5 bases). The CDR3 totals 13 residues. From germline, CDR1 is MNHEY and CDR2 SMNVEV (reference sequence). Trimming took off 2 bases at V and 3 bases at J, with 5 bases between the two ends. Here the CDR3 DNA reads TGTGCCAGCAGTTTAGAGGGCTACAATGAGCAGTTCTTC. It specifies CASSLEGYNEQFF.

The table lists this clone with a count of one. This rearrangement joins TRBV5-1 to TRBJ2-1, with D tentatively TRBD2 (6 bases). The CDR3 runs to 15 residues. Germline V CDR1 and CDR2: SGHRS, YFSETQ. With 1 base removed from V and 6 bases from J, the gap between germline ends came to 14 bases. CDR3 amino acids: CASSLSLASANEQFF. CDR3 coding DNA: TGCGCCAGCAGCTTGTCCCTAGCGAGCGCCAATGAGCAGTTCTTC.

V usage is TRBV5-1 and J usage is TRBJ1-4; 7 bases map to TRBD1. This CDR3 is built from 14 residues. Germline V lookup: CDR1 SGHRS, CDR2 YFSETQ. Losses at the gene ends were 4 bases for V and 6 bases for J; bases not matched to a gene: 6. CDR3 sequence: CASSPDRVYEKLFF. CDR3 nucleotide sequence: TGCGCCAGCAGCCCCGACAGGGTTTATGAAAAACTGTTTTTT.

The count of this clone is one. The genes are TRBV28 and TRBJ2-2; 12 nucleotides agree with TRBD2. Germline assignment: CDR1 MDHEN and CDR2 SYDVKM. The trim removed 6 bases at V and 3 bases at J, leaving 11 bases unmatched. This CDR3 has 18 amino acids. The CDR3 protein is CASRWTSGARRDTGELFF. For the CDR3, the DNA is TGTGCCAGCAGATGGACTAGCGGGGCCCGGCGGGACACCGGGGAGCTGTTTTTT.

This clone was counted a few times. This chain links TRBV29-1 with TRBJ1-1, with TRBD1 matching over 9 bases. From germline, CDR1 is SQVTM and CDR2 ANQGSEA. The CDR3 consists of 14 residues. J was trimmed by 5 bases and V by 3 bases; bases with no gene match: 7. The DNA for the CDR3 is TGCAGCGTTGAGTCCCGACAGGGGGGGACTGAAGCTTTCTTT. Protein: CSVESRQGGTEAFF.

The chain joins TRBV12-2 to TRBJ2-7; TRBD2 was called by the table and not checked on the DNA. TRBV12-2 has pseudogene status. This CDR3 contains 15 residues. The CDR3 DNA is TGTGCAAGTCGTTTGGCGGGGGATATATGCTACGAGCAGTACTTC. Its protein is CASRLAGDICYEQYF.

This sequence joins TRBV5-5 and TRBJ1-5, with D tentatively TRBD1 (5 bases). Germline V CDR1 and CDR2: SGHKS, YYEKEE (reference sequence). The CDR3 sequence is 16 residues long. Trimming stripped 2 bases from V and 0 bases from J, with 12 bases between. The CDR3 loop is CASSLWGDNSNQPQHF. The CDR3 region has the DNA TGTGCCAGCAGCTTATGGGGCGATAATAGCAATCAGCCCCAGCATTTT.